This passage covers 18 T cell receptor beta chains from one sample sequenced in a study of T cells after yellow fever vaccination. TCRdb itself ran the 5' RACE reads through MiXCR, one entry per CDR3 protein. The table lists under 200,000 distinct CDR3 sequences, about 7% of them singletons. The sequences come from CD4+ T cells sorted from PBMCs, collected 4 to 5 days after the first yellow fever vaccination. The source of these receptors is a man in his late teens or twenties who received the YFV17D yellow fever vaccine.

Written as DNA, the CDR3 is TGTGCCACCAGCAGATCTACTTTTGATAGCGGGGGGCAAGAGACCCAGTACTTC. This sequence encodes CATSRSTFDSGGQETQYF. V and J are TRBV15 and TRBJ2-5, with 10 bases lining up with TRBD2. With V trimmed by 2 bases and J by 2 bases, 11 bases remained unmatched. The CDR3 sequence is 18 residues long. The germline V gene encodes CDR1 LNHNV and CDR2 YYDKDF (reference sequence). Filled out from reference TRBV15 and TRBJ2-5, the complete variable domain reads DAMVIQNPRYQVTQFGKPVTLSCSQTLNHNVMYWYQQKSSQAPKLLFHYYDKDFNNEADTPDNFQSRRPNTSFCFLDIRSPGLGDTAMYLCATSRSTFDSGGQETQYFGPGTRLLVL.

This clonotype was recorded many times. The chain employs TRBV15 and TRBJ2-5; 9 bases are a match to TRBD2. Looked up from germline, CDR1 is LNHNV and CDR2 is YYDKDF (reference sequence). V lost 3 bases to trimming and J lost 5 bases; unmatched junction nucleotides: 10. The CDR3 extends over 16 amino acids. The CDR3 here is CATSRAGTSRGETQYF. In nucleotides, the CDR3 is TGTGCCACCAGCAGGGCCGGGACTAGCCGGGGGGAGACCCAGTACTTC.

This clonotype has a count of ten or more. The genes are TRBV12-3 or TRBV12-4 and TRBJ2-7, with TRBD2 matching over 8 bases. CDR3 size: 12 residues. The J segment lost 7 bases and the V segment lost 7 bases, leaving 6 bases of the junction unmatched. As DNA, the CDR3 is TGTGCCAGCACCCTTAGCGGGGTTGAGCAGTACTTC. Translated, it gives CASTLSGVEQYF.

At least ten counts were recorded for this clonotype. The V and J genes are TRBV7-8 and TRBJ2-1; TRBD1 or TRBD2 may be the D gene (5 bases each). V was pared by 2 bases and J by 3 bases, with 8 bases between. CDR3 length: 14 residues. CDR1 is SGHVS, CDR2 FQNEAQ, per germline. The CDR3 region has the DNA TGTGCCAGCAGCTTATTGAGGGGCTACAATGAGCAGTTCTTC. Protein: CASSLLRGYNEQFF.

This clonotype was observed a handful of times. This CDR3 reads CASSLQGNENSPLHF. CDR3 DNA: TGCGCCAGCAGCTTGCAGGGGAATGAGAATTCACCCCTCCACTTT. This chain connects TRBV5-1 to TRBJ1-6; possibly TRBD1 for D (6 bases). The CDR3 has 15 residues. Germline V gene lookup returns CDR1 SGHRS and CDR2 YFSETQ. Trimming stripped 1 base from V and 7 bases from J, with 12 bases between.

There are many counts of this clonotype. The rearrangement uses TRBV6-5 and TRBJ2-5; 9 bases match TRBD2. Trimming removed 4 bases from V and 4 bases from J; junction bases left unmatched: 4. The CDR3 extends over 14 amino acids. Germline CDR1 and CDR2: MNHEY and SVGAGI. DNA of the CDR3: TGTGCCAGCAGTTCCGCGGGAGGGGTAGAGACCCAGTACTTC. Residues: CASSSAGGVETQYF.

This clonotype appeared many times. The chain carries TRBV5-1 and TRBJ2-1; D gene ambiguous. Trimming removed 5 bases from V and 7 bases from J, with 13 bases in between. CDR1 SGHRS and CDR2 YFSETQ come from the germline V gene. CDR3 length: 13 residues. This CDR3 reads CASSEPIGNEQFF. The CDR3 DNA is TGCGCCAGCAGTGAGCCTATCGGAAATGAGCAGTTCTTC.

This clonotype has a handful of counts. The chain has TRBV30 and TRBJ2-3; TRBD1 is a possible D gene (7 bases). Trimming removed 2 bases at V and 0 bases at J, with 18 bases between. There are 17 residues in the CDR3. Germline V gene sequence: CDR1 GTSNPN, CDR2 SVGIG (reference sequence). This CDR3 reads CAWSSWRGQLSTDTQYF. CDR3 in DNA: TGTGCCTGGAGTAGCTGGAGGGGGCAACTAAGCACAGATACGCAGTATTTT. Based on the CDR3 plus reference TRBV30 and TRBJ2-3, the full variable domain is SQTIHQWPATLVQPVGSPLSLECTVEGTSNPNLYWYRQAAGRGLQLLFYSVGIGQISSEVPQNLSASRPQDRQFILSSKKLLLSDSGFYLCAWSSWRGQLSTDTQYFGPGTRLTVL.

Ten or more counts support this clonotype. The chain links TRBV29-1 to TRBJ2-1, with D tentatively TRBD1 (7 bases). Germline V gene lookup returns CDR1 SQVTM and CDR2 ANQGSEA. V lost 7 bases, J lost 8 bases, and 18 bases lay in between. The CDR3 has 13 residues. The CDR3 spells CSAIRGAADEQFF. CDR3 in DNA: TGCAGCGCCATCAGGGGGGCGGCGGATGAGCAGTTCTTC.

The DNA for the CDR3 is TGTGCCAGCAGTTACTCATCCGGTGCGGGGGGCTACACCTTC. This codes for CASSYSSGAGGYTF. This chain joins TRBV6-5 and TRBJ1-2; no clear D. The CDR3 length is 14 residues. V was shortened by 0 bases and J by 8 bases, with 13 bases between the two germline ends. Germline CDR1 reads MNHEY; CDR2 reads SVGAGI.

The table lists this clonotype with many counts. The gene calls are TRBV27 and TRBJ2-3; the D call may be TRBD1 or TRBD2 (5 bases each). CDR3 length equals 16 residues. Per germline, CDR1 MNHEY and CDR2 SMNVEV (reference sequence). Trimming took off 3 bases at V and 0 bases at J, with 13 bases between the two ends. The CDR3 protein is CASSLPGASSTDTQYF. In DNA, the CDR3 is TGTGCCAGCAGTTTGCCCGGGGCTTCTAGCACAGATACGCAGTATTTT.

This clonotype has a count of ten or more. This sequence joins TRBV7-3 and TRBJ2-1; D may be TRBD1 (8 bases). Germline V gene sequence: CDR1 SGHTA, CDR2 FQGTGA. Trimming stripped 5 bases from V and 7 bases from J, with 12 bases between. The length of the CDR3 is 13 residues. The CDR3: CASSGQGGNEQFF. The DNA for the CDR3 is TGTGCCAGCAGCGGACAGGGAGGGAATGAGCAGTTCTTC.

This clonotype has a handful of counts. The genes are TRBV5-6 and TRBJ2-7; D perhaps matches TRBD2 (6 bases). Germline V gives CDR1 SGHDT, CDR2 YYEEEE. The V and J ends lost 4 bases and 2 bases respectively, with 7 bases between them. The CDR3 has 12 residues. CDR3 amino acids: CASSRGTYEQYF. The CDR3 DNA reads TGTGCCAGCAGCCGCGGGACCTACGAGCAGTACTTC.

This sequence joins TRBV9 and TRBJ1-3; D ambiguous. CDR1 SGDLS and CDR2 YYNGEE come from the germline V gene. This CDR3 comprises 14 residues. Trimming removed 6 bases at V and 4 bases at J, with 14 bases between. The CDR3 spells CASNREGEGNTIYF. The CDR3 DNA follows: TGTGCCAGCAACAGAGAGGGTGAAGGAAACACCATATATTTT. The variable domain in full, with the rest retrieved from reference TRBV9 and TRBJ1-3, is DSGVTQTPKHLITATGQRVTLRCSPRSGDLSVYWYQQSLDQGLQFLIQYYNGEERAKGNILERFSAQQFPDLHSELNLSSLELGDSALYFCASNREGEGNTIYFGEGSWLTVV.

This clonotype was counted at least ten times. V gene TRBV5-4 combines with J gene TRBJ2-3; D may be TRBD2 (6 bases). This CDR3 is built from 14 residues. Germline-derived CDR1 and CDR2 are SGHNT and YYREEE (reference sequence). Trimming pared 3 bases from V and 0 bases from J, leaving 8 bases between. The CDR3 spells CASSSEGSTDTQYF. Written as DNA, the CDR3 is TGTGCCAGCAGCTCGGAGGGTAGCACAGATACGCAGTATTTT.

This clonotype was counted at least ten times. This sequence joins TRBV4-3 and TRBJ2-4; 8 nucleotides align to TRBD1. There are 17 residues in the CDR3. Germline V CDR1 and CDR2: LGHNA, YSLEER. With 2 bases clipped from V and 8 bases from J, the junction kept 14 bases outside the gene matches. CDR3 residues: CASSQMIPGGNGDIQYF. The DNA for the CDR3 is TGCGCCAGCAGCCAAATGATCCCAGGGGGCAACGGGGACATTCAGTACTTC.

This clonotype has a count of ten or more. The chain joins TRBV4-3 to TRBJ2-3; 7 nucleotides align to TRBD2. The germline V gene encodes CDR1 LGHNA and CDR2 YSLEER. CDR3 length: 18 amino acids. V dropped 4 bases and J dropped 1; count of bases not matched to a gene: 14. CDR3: CASSLFLTSSEGTDTQYF. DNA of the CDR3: TGCGCCAGCAGCCTATTCCTGACTAGCTCAGAGGGCACAGATACGCAGTATTTT.

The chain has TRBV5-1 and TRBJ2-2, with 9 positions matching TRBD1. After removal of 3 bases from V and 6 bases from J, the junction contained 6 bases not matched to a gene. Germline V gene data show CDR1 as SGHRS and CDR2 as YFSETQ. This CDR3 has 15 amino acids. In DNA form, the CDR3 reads TGCGCCAGCAGCTCTACCGGGACAGGGCCCGGGGAGCTGTTTTTT. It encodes CASSSTGTGPGELFF.